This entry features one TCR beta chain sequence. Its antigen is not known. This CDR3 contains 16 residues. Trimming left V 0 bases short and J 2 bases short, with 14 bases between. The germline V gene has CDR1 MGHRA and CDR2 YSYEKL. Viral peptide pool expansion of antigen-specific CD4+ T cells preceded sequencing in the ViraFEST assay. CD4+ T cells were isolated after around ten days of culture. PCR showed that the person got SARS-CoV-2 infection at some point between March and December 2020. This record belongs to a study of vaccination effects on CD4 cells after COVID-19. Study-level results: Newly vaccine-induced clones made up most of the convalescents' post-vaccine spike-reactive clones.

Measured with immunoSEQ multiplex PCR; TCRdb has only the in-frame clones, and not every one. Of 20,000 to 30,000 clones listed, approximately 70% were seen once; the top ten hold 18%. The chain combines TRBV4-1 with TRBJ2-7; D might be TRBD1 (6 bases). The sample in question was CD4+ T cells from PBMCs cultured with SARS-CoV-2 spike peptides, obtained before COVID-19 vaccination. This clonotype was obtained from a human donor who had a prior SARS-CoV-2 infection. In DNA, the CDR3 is TGCGCCAGCAGCCAAGACTTCACAGGGTTTGCCTACGAGCAGTACTTC. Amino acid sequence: CASSQDFTGFAYEQYF.